The 21 T cell receptor beta chains presented below share a single source sample, sequenced in a study of blood T cell repertoires in COVID-19. The repertoire was sequenced with immunoSEQ multiplex PCR; TCRdb's copy has only in-frame clones and lacks some. Of fewer than 300,000 clones listed, about 80% are singletons. The sequencing sample was made of peripheral blood. The receptors here all came from a woman aged 45-59 years who had recovered from COVID-19.

The V and J genes are TRBV6-5 and TRBJ2-6, with D unresolved. The CDR3 runs to 14 residues. The ends were cut back, 8 bases at V and 0 bases at J, with 8 bases in the middle. Germline lookup yields CDR1 MNHEY and CDR2 SVGAGI. The CDR3 bases are TGTGCCAGCGAGGCGATCTCTGGGGCCAACGTCCTGACTTTC. Its translation: CASEAISGANVLTF.

The chain carries TRBV27 and TRBJ1-2; D is possibly TRBD1 (5 bases). CDR3 length: 13 amino acids. Trimming left V 6 bases short and J 4 bases short, with 12 bases between. CDR1 and CDR2 (germline): MNHEY, SMNVEV (reference sequence). In nucleotides, the CDR3 is TGTGCCAGCAGGCGAGACAGACTCTATGGCTACACCTTC. It specifies CASRRDRLYGYTF.

This clone turned up a few times. This chain uses TRBV2 with TRBJ1-1, with 10 bases fitting TRBD1. The CDR3 is 14 residues long. Germline CDR1 is SNHLY and CDR2 is FYNNEI. Trimming took 8 bases from V and 4 from J; bases not matched to a gene: 7. CDR3 protein: CASPRGQGITEAFF. In DNA, the CDR3 is TGTGCCAGCCCGAGGGGACAGGGGATCACTGAAGCTTTCTTT.

This chain joins TRBV27 and TRBJ2-1; 8 positions match TRBD2. The germline V gene encodes CDR1 MNHEY and CDR2 SMNVEV (reference sequence). With 5 bases clipped from V and 6 bases from J, the junction kept 12 bases outside the gene matches. This CDR3 spans 16 amino acids. CDR3 nucleotide sequence: TGTGCCAGCAGTCTCGCCGGACTAGCCCCTACCAATGAGCAGTTCTTC. Encoded protein: CASSLAGLAPTNEQFF.

The V and J genes are TRBV27 and TRBJ2-3, with a weak D call TRBD1 (6 bases). Per the germline V gene, CDR1 is MNHEY and CDR2 is SMNVEV (reference sequence). This CDR3 spans 14 amino acids. Trimming removed 4 bases at V and 5 bases at J, with 13 bases between. CDR3 coding DNA: TGTGCCAGCAGTTCCACAGGGAGAAGAGATACGCAGTATTTT. It yields the protein CASSSTGRRDTQYF.

The chain couples TRBV12-3 or TRBV12-4 to TRBJ1-2, with TRBD1 as a possible D gene (5 bases). V lost 6 bases, J lost 4 bases, and 12 bases lay in between. The CDR3 length is 13 residues. Written as DNA, the CDR3 is TGTGCCAGCAGCCTACAGGACCGCTATGGCTACACCTTC. This translates into CASSLQDRYGYTF.

DNA for the CDR3: TGTGCCAGTCGTCCCGAGCACGCTTCCTACGAGCAGTACTTC. Encoded protein: CASRPEHASYEQYF. This chain connects TRBV27 to TRBJ2-7; D is unresolved. V was cut by 9 bases and J by 1 base, with 16 bases left in between. Germline CDR1 reads MNHEY; CDR2 reads SMNVEV (reference sequence). This CDR3 spans 14 amino acids.

This chain links TRBV6-6 with TRBJ1-1; D unclear. Trimming stripped 3 bases from V and 3 bases from J, with 11 bases between. Per the germline V gene, CDR1 is MNHNY and CDR2 is SVGAGI (reference sequence). This CDR3 is 14 amino acids long. This CDR3 is CASSYYGSDTEAFF. As DNA, the CDR3 is TGTGCCAGCAGTTATTACGGTTCGGACACTGAAGCTTTCTTT.

The chain recombines TRBV6-2 or TRBV6-3 with TRBJ1-4; 7 nucleotides align to TRBD1. Germline lookup yields CDR1 MNHEY and CDR2 SVGEGT. V gave up 2 bases and J gave up 5 bases; unmatched junction bases: 8. There are 16 residues in the CDR3. CDR3 protein: CASSYTYRGGNEKLFF. The CDR3 DNA follows: TGTGCCAGCAGTTACACCTACAGGGGAGGAAATGAAAAACTGTTTTTT.

The V and J genes are TRBV7-9 and TRBJ2-3, with D perhaps matching TRBD2 (6 bases). The CDR3 contains 16 residues. The V and J ends lost 7 bases and 4 bases respectively, with 21 bases between them. Germline lookup yields CDR1 SEHNR and CDR2 FQNEAQ (reference sequence). The CDR3 nucleotides read TGTGCCAGCACCCGAAGGGCCGGGAGTTCGCCAGATACGCAGTATTTT. Protein product: CASTRRAGSSPDTQYF.

The chain is built from TRBV5-1 and TRBJ2-7; 10 nucleotides line up with TRBD2. The V and J ends lost 4 bases and 5 bases, in that order; junction bases with no gene match: 9. CDR1 SGHRS and CDR2 YFSETQ come from the germline V gene. The CDR3 consists of 15 residues. DNA of the CDR3: TGCGCCAGCAGCATGACGTCTAGCGGGGGCGACGAGCAGTACTTC. Protein product: CASSMTSSGGDEQYF. Filled out from reference TRBV5-1 and TRBJ2-7, the complete variable domain reads KAGVTQTPRYLIKTRGQQVTLSCSPISGHRSVSWYQQTPGQGLQFLFEYFSETQRNKGNFPGRFSGRQFSNSRSEMNVSTLELGDSALYLCASSMTSSGGDEQYFGPGTRLTVT.

The chain recombines TRBV19 with TRBJ1-2, with 9 bases identical to TRBD1. This CDR3 contains 13 residues. CDR1 is LNHDA, CDR2 SQIVND, per germline (reference sequence). The ends lost 6 bases at V and 3 bases at J; junction bases unmatched: 2. CDR3 loop: CASRDRGDYGYTF. CDR3 coding DNA: TGTGCCAGTAGGGACAGGGGCGACTATGGCTACACCTTC. The full variable domain, completed using reference TRBV19 and TRBJ1-2, is DGGITQSPKYLFRKEGQNVTLSCEQNLNHDAMYWYRQDPGQGLRLIYYSQIVNDFQKGDIAEGYSVSREKKESFPLTVTSAQKNPTAFYLCASRDRGDYGYTFGSGTRLTVV.

This rearrangement joins TRBV24-1 to TRBJ2-7; 10 bases are shared with TRBD1. Germline CDR1 and CDR2: KGHDR and SFDVKD. CDR3 length: 15 residues. V lost 3 bases to trimming and J lost 9 bases; unmatched junction nucleotides: 10. CDR3: CATSDTYRDRGRQYF. Written as DNA, the CDR3 is TGTGCCACCAGTGATACCTACCGGGACAGGGGACGGCAGTACTTC.

This chain's CDR3 is CASSPQSYEQYF. The DNA of the CDR3 is TGTGCCAGCTCACCGCAGTCCTACGAGCAGTACTTC. The rearrangement links TRBV18 to TRBJ2-7; D gene ambiguous. V was pared by 3 bases and J by 1 base, with 4 bases between. CDR1 KGHSH and CDR2 LQKENI come from the germline V gene. The CDR3 runs to 12 residues.

This chain joins TRBV19 and TRBJ1-2; 9 positions agree with TRBD1. The CDR3 spans 15 residues. Looked up from germline, CDR1 is LNHDA and CDR2 is SQIVND (reference sequence). The V and J ends lost 6 bases and 3 bases, in that order; junction bases with no gene match: 8. This CDR3 reads CASSPGGQGYYGYTF. The CDR3 DNA is TGTGCCAGTAGCCCGGGTGGACAGGGGTACTATGGCTACACCTTC.

The V call is TRBV29-1, the J call TRBJ1-2, with D perhaps matching TRBD1 (5 bases). This CDR3 is 13 amino acids long. V lost 7 bases to trimming and J lost 0 bases, with 12 bases between them. CDR1 and CDR2 from the germline V gene are SQVTM and ANQGSEA. CDR3 sequence reads: CSAQGGANYGYTF. The DNA of the CDR3 is TGCAGCGCCCAGGGAGGGGCTAACTATGGCTACACCTTC.

This chain links TRBV29-1 with TRBJ2-2; tentatively, D is TRBD2 (5 bases). Trimming removed 5 bases at V and 1 base at J, with 11 bases between. The germline V gene encodes CDR1 SQVTM and CDR2 ANQGSEA. The CDR3 is made up of 14 amino acids. The CDR3 bases are TGCAGCGTTCGGACTTCCCGGAACACCGGGGAGCTGTTTTTT. Translating it yields CSVRTSRNTGELFF.

This clone was counted only a few times. The genes are TRBV6-6 and TRBJ1-6; D remains ambiguous. V lost 4 bases and J lost 14, with 9 bases in between. The CDR3 spans 11 residues. From germline, CDR1 is MNHNY and CDR2 SVGAGI (reference sequence). DNA for the CDR3: TGTGCCAGCAGTTCCCGGGAGTCCCTCCACTTT. Translation: CASSSRESLHF.

The V gene is TRBV5-1, the J gene TRBJ2-1, with 10 bases lining up with TRBD2. The CDR3 runs 15 residues. The junction had 5 bases not matched to a gene; V was cut back by 0 bases and J by 8 bases. The germline gives CDR1 SGHRS, CDR2 YFSETQ. For the CDR3, the DNA is TGCGCCAGCAGCTTGGCTACTAGCGGGAACGATGAGCAGTTCTTC. As protein: CASSLATSGNDEQFF.

This sequence joins TRBV5-1 and TRBJ1-6; 7 bases line up with TRBD1. Germline assignment: CDR1 SGHRS and CDR2 YFSETQ. This CDR3 is built from 14 residues. V shed 4 bases and J 8 bases; nucleotides not matched to a gene: 6. The CDR3 DNA follows: TGCGCCAGCAGCCCAGACAGGGCGGATTCACCCCTCCACTTT. This gives the protein CASSPDRADSPLHF.

The chain joins TRBV19 to TRBJ2-2, with D possibly being TRBD2 (5 bases). CDR1 and CDR2 (germline): LNHDA, SQIVND (reference sequence). CDR3 length: 15 amino acids. Trimming removed 3 bases from V and 1 base from J, with 9 bases in between. CDR3 loop: CASSIRGLNTGELFF. The CDR3 nucleotides are TGTGCCAGTAGTATCCGCGGGCTGAACACCGGGGAGCTGTTTTTT.